Each of the 15 T cell receptor beta chains below was sequenced from the same sample in a study of Graves' ophthalmopathy and Graves' hyperthyroidism (dated by TCRdb to 2016 to 2019). The listed sequencing device is Illumina HiSeq 2000. For repertoire sequencing, TCR beta CDR3 regions were amplified from RNA transcripts. HTBI primers and the Qiagen OneStep RT-PCR kit were used in a first-round RT-PCR, which was followed by a second-round multiplex PCR, size selection and purification. The public reads were reanalyzed by TCRdb: fastp trimming at Q25, MiXCR alignment, in-frame beta chains only. Entries are consolidated by CDR3 protein sequence, retaining the most common genes and DNA. A total of about 500,000 distinct CDR3 sequences appear in this sample, roughly 40% of them only once. About 4.1% of the sample is held by the ten biggest clonotypes. Material for sequencing was peripheral blood or thyroid tissue (not recorded which). These receptors came from an adult man with Graves' hyperthyroidism.

V is TRBV7-9 and J is TRBJ1-4; maybe TRBD1 (6 bases). Germline CDR1 reads SEHNR; CDR2 reads FQNEAQ (reference sequence). The CDR3 contains 17 residues. Trimming took 11 bases from V and 3 from J, leaving 25 bases between them. The CDR3 DNA reads TGTGCCTGGAGTGTAAGAAGGGGGGTAACGGCTAATGAAAAACTGTTTTTT. It codes for CAWSVRRGVTANEKLFF.

This clonotype was observed many times. V is TRBV6-5 and J is TRBJ2-6; the D is unclear. Deletions cut 1 base from V and 0 bases from J, with 7 bases between. CDR3 length: 16 residues. CDR1 is MNHEY, CDR2 SVGAGI, per germline. CDR3 sequence: CASSYWQFSGANVLTF. The CDR3 DNA follows: TGTGCCAGCAGTTACTGGCAGTTCTCTGGGGCCAACGTCCTGACTTTC.

This clonotype showed up just a few times. CDR3 protein: CATSATGDEQYF. CDR3 nucleotide sequence: TGTGCCACCAGTGCGACAGGAGACGAGCAGTACTTC. The V call is TRBV24-1, the J call TRBJ2-7; D possibly corresponds to TRBD1 (6 bases). Per germline, CDR1 KGHDR and CDR2 SFDVKD. The CDR3 covers 12 residues. The V end lost 5 bases, the J end lost 5 bases, and 9 bases lay between the germline ends.

The genes are TRBV12-3 or TRBV12-4 and TRBJ2-3; D remains unclear. Trimming shortened V by 1 base and J by 5 bases, and 7 bases separated the two germline ends. The CDR3 consists of 13 residues. CDR3 amino acids: CASSLVTGDTQYF. The DNA for the CDR3 is TGTGCCAGCAGTTTAGTCACGGGAGATACGCAGTATTTT.

V is TRBV20-1 and J is TRBJ2-5, with a weak D call TRBD2 (7 bases). V shed 0 bases and J shed 9 bases, with 20 bases lying between them. The germline V gene has CDR1 DFQATT and CDR2 SNEGSKA (reference sequence). The CDR3 totals 15 residues. CDR3 in amino acids: CSAREGGGRNQPQYF. The CDR3 region has the DNA TGCAGTGCTAGAGAGGGCGGGGGCAGGAATCAGCCCCAGTACTTC.

Note on this clonotype: A much larger clone is a single base away; this may be a read error. The V call is TRBV20-1, the J call TRBJ1-1, with 9 bases identical to TRBD1. The length of the CDR3 is 16 residues. V shed 6 bases, J shed 4 bases, and the junction held 15 bases outside the gene matches. Germline-derived CDR1 and CDR2 are DFQATT and SNEGSKA (reference sequence). Written as DNA, the CDR3 is TGCAGTGCAATAACAGGGGGCGCAGTAGGGGGCACTGAAGCTTTCTTT. Its protein product is CSAITGGAVGGTEAFF.

Only a few counts were recorded for this clonotype. The V call is TRBV19, the J call TRBJ2-7, with 11 nucleotides matching TRBD2. Germline V CDR1 and CDR2: LNHDA, SQIVND (reference sequence). The ends lost 6 bases at V and 7 bases at J; junction bases unmatched: 5. The CDR3 sequence is 13 residues long. The CDR3 sequence: CASRLAGVGEQYF. DNA of the CDR3: TGTGCCAGTAGACTAGCGGGAGTGGGGGAGCAGTACTTC.

V gene TRBV7-2 combines with J gene TRBJ2-2; 8 bases agree with TRBD1. The CDR3 consists of 18 residues. V gave up 1 base and J gave up 2 bases; unmatched junction bases: 9. Germline V gene data show CDR1 as SGHTA and CDR2 as FQGNSA. The CDR3 loop is CASSLGGQGSGNTGELFF. The CDR3 nucleotides read TGTGCCAGCAGCTTAGGAGGACAGGGCTCTGGAAACACCGGGGAGCTGTTTTTT. The full variable domain, rest sourced from reference TRBV7-2 and TRBJ2-2, is GAGVSQSPSNKVTEKGKDVELRCDPISGHTALYWYRQSLGQGLEFLIYFQGNSAPDKSGLPSDRFSAERTGGSVSTLTIQRTQQEDSAVYLCASSLGGQGSGNTGELFFGEGSRLTVL.

The chain couples TRBV7-9 to TRBJ2-1, with TRBD1 matching over 10 bases. After removal of 4 bases from V and 3 bases from J, the junction contained 6 bases not matched to a gene. The CDR3 has 16 residues. Germline CDR1 SEHNR, CDR2 FQNEAQ (reference sequence). The chain's CDR3 is CASSSAGTGDYNEQFF. The CDR3 DNA follows: TGTGCCAGCAGCTCGGCCGGGACAGGGGACTACAATGAGCAGTTCTTC.

The V and J genes are TRBV7-2 and TRBJ2-1; D unclear. CDR3 length: 11 residues. Deletions cut 7 bases from V and 9 bases from J, with 10 bases between. Germline values: CDR1 SGHTA, CDR2 FQGNSA. The DNA for the CDR3 is TGTGCCAGCACCTCCCGGATTGAGCAGTTCTTC. This sequence encodes CASTSRIEQFF.

The chain couples TRBV6-1 to TRBJ2-5; 7 bases agree with TRBD1. This CDR3 comprises 14 residues. The trim removed 9 bases at V and 2 bases at J, leaving 9 bases unmatched. Germline V gene data show CDR1 as MNHNS and CDR2 as SASEGT. CDR3 DNA: TGTGCCAGTAGATACAGGGGTACGCAAGAGACCCAGTACTTC. This codes for CASRYRGTQETQYF.

Comment on this clonotype: With a much larger clone just one base away, this may be a read error. This chain connects TRBV19 to TRBJ2-7; the D is unclear. Germline V gene data show CDR1 as LNHDA and CDR2 as SQIVND (reference sequence). This CDR3 is 13 amino acids long. The CDR3 sequence is CASSIGMRNEQCF. In DNA form, the CDR3 reads TGTGCCAGTAGTATAGGGATGAGGAACGAGCAGTGCTTC.

This clonotype was observed a handful of times. The chain combines TRBV27 with TRBJ1-5; a possible D gene is TRBD1 (5 bases). This CDR3 spans 13 amino acids. V lost 9 bases and J lost 1, with 10 bases in between. Germline V gene lookup returns CDR1 MNHEY and CDR2 SMNVEV (reference sequence). CDR3 loop: CASTGGSNQPQHF. The CDR3 bases are TGTGCCAGTACGGGGGGGAGCAATCAGCCCCAGCATTTT.

This chain uses TRBV10-3 with TRBJ1-1; D is ambiguous. Germline V lookup: CDR1 ENHRY, CDR2 SYGVKD. V was clipped by 6 bases and J by 1 base, with 12 bases between them. The CDR3 consists of 14 residues. The CDR3 loop reads CAIRRELGNTEAFF. The CDR3 nucleotides are TGTGCCATCAGACGGGAATTGGGGAACACTGAAGCTTTCTTT.

This clonotype was observed at least ten times. The CDR3 sequence: CSVEGRGSTEAFF. The CDR3 bases are TGCAGCGTTGAGGGCAGGGGGAGCACTGAAGCTTTCTTT. This chain links TRBV29-1 with TRBJ1-1; 7 nucleotides agree with TRBD1. Germline V CDR1 and CDR2: SQVTM, ANQGSEA. V trimming: 3 bases; J trimming: 4 bases; junction bases outside the gene matches: 5. CDR3 length: 13 residues.